This T cell receptor (beta chain) was sequenced for a study of cytomegalovirus exposure and HLA in healthy donors. Findings and caveats of the study: Investigators reported 150 to 200 TCR beta chains as tied to cytomegalovirus. Specificity of three CMV-associated chains for CMV antigens was verified in vitro. The tendency of first-cohort TCR clusters to co-occur in the 110 or so validation repertoires emerged from a later analysis.

Separate from the approximately 700-subject first cohort was the approximately 130-subject validation cohort, to which the donors belonged. Clones were sequenced by immunoSEQ multiplex PCR, and TCRdb holds only the in-frame ones, with some missing. The sample carries fewer than 400,000 clones, approximately 91% recorded once. Of note for this clone: Its antigen is currently unknown.

Germline V gene lookup returns CDR1 MNHNS and CDR2 SASEGT. V was cut by 6 bases and J by 7 bases, with 15 bases left in between. The CDR3 has 13 amino acids. This receptor was identified in a man aged 25 to 40 in good health and CMV-seronegative. The sequenced sample was PBMCs. The chain uses TRBV6-1 and TRBJ1-2, with D possibly being TRBD1 (5 bases). In DNA, the CDR3 is TGTGCCAGCAGGCCGACAGTTATCGGTGGCTACACCTTC. Translated, it gives CASRPTVIGGYTF.